This T cell receptor beta chain was found in a study of T cells in Graves' hyperthyroidism and ophthalmopathy. Study-wide context: Peripheral blood samples were taken at initial diagnosis, prior to any treatment.

The CDR3 loop spans 16 amino acids. Germline CDR1 and CDR2: SGHRS and YFSETQ. V lost 2 bases to trimming and J lost 2 bases; unmatched junction nucleotides: 6. In the case of this clonotype: What it recognizes is unknown.

The study's findings and limits: Blood also contained most expanded thyroid clonotypes above 0.001.

The study excluded patients with uncontrolled infection, other autoimmune disease, pregnancy or lactation. Researchers took RNA transcripts and amplified the TCR beta CDR3 regions from them. A set of HTBI primers served as the primers for a first-round RT-PCR of the TCR CDR3. A single record per CDR3 protein comes from TCRdb applying MiXCR to the multiplex PCR reads. The table has over 400,000 distinct CDR3 sequences, approximately 22% seen once. The chain links TRBV5-1 to TRBJ1-4; 7 bases are shared with TRBD1. The specimen sequenced was blood. The sequence derives from a woman in her 70s with Graves' ophthalmopathy. CDR3 coding DNA: TGCGCCAGCAGCTTTGTCGGGACAGCGACTAATGAAAAACTGTTTTTT. Residues: CASSFVGTATNEKLFF. Drawing the rest from reference TRBV5-1 and TRBJ1-4, the complete variable domain is KAGVTQTPRYLIKTRGQQVTLSCSPISGHRSVSWYQQTPGQGLQFLFEYFSETQRNKGNFPGRFSGRQFSNSRSEMNVSTLELGDSALYLCASSFVGTATNEKLFFGSGTQLSVL.